The rows below give T cell receptor beta chains drawn from one sample of a study of blood T cell repertoires in COVID-19. Clones were sequenced by immunoSEQ multiplex PCR, and TCRdb holds only the in-frame ones, with some missing. The sample holds 290,000 or so clones, about four fifths seen once. The sequencing sample was made of PBMCs or T cells enriched from blood (not recorded which). These TCRs come from a man in his forties who had been exposed to COVID-19. CDR3s include the opening cysteine and the closing phenylalanine or tryptophan. Fields, in order: V gene, J gene, D gene, clone size, CDR3 DNA, CDR3 protein. A D gene is named only where the DNA matches it firmly. Part of the rows lack a size; the others show once, few, many or a class for expanded clones.

>TRBV20-1|TRBJ1-1|NA|NA
TGCAGTCCTATCTCTCCTGAAGCTTTCTTT
CSPISPEAFF
>TRBV27|TRBJ2-7|NA|NA
TGTGCCAGCAGTTTGGCGACGGGAGTGTTCGGGGAGCAGTACTTC
CASSLATGVFGEQYF
>TRBV11-2|TRBJ1-5|NA|NA
TGTGCCAGTTCTCTCAGCGAGAATCAGCCCCAGCATTTT
CASSLSENQPQHF
>TRBV19|TRBJ1-6|NA|few
TGTGCCAGTAGTATCATGGGAGGCTCCTATAATTCACCCCTCCACTTT
CASSIMGGSYNSPLHF
>TRBV5-4|TRBJ1-2|TRBD1|NA
TGTGCCAGCAGCTCCGACAGGGGAAGGGGGTATGGCTACACCTTC
CASSSDRGRGYGYTF
>TRBV18|TRBJ1-2|NA|NA
TGTGCCAGCTCCGACTCAGCCCGGGGGTCCGACTATGGCTACACCTTC
CASSDSARGSDYGYTF
>TRBV13|TRBJ2-3|NA|NA
TGTGCCAGCAGCTCACAACAGAGTACGCAGTATTTT
CASSSQQSTQYF
>TRBV6-5|TRBJ1-6|NA|NA
TGTGCCTCTAGCCCCGAGATTTGGTCACCCCTCCACTTT
CASSPEIWSPLHF
>TRBV5-1|TRBJ1-1|NA|NA
TGCGCCAGCAGCTTGACTGCACCGAACACTGAAGCTTTCTTT
CASSLTAPNTEAFF
>TRBV6-5|TRBJ1-6|NA|NA
TGTGCCAGCAGTAACGAATCCCCTACCCTTTCACCCCTCCACTTT
CASSNESPTLSPLHF
>TRBV18|TRBJ1-2|NA|NA
TGTGCCAGCTCACCACCGAACCCCTCAAGGGACAAGGATGGCTACACCTTC
CASSPPNPSRDKDGYTF
>TRBV27|TRBJ1-1|TRBD1|NA
TGTGCCAGCAGCTTAAGGTCGTTCAGGGGGCAGGGCACTGAAGCTTTCTTT
CASSLRSFRGQGTEAFF
>TRBV10-2|TRBJ2-7|TRBD1|once
TGCGCCAGCAGTGTCAGGACAGGCTACGAGCAGTACTTC
CASSVRTGYEQYF
>TRBV9|TRBJ2-3|NA|NA
TGTGCCAGCAGCGTAGGAGGAACGGCTAGCACAGATACGCAGTATTTT
CASSVGGTASTDTQYF
>TRBV7-8|TRBJ2-7|TRBD2|once
TGTGCCAGCAGCTTAGTAGGGAGGGGACTAGCGGGAATTATTGGGAAAAACGAGCAGTACTTC
CASSLVGRGLAGIIGKNEQYF
>TRBV29-1|TRBJ1-4|NA|NA
TGCAGCGTTGAGGACGGGGGGGAAAAACTGTTTTTT
CSVEDGGEKLFF
>TRBV12-5|TRBJ2-1|TRBD2|NA
TGTGCTAGTGGTTTGGTAAGCGGGAAGTTCGACAATGAGCAGTTCTTC
CASGLVSGKFDNEQFF
>TRBV4-2|TRBJ1-2|NA|once
TGTGCCAGCAGCCAAGAGGGCCCGGGGGGTGGCTACACCTTC
CASSQEGPGGGYTF
>TRBV6-2/TRBV6-3|TRBJ2-1|TRBD2|NA
TGTGCCAGCAGTTCTCCACTAGCGGGAGGGAATGAGCAGTTCTTC
CASSSPLAGGNEQFF
>TRBV2|TRBJ1-2|TRBD1|NA
TGTGCCAGCAGTGAACGGGACAGAGCTGACTACACCTTC
CASSERDRADYTF
>TRBV12-3/TRBV12-4|TRBJ1-6|TRBD1|NA
TGTGCCAGCAGTGACAGGGTTTCACCCCTCCACTTT
CASSDRVSPLHF
>TRBV6-5|TRBJ1-1|NA|few
TGTGCCAGCGATTTAGGTTGGACAGCCCGCACTGAAGCTTTCTTT
CASDLGWTARTEAFF
>TRBV3-1/TRBV3-2|TRBJ2-3|NA|NA
TGTGCCAGCAGCCCACGACTTGGTGATGATACGCAGTATTTT
CASSPRLGDDTQYF
>TRBV18|TRBJ2-5|NA|NA
TGTGCCAGCTCACCCCCCTTTGAAGAGACCCAGTACTTC
CASSPPFEETQYF
>TRBV30|TRBJ2-5|NA|NA
TGTGCCTGGAGCCGTCCTAGGCGAGAGACCCAGTACTTC
CAWSRPRRETQYF
>TRBV4-1|TRBJ1-1|NA|NA
TGCGCCAGCAGCCAAGATGAAGCATTAGGACAGAAGATAACTTTCTTT
CASSQDEALGQKITFF
>TRBV5-1|TRBJ2-7|NA|few
TGCGCCAGCAGCCAGGGATTCCTCTACGAGCAGTACTTC
CASSQGFLYEQYF
>TRBV27|TRBJ2-2|TRBD2|few
TGTGCCAGCACCTGGACTAGTAACACCGGGGAGCTGTTTTTT
CASTWTSNTGELFF
>TRBV19|TRBJ2-7|TRBD1|NA
TGTGCCAGTAGTATTGGGACAGGTCCCTACGAGCAGTACTTC
CASSIGTGPYEQYF
>TRBV11-2|TRBJ1-2|NA|NA
TGTGCCAGCAGCTTAGTAGGGGTGGGTGGCTACACCTTC
CASSLVGVGGYTF
>TRBV2|TRBJ1-4|NA|NA
TGTGCCAGCACGGTCTCGCGGACTAATGAAAAACTGTTTTTT
CASTVSRTNEKLFF
>TRBV7-2|TRBJ2-2|TRBD2|NA
TGTGCCAGCAGCGCACCATGGGGGGGCGGGGAGCTGTTTTTT
CASSAPWGGGELFF
>TRBV7-9|TRBJ1-4|TRBD1|NA
TGTGCCAGCAGCTTAGACTGGGACAGTAATGAAAAACTGTTTTTT
CASSLDWDSNEKLFF